These 28 T cell receptor beta chains originate from one sample sequenced in a study of blood T cell repertoires in COVID-19. Assay used: immunoSEQ multiplex PCR; TCRdb lists only in-frame clones, some missing. The sample shows 220,000 or so clones, approximately 85% of them seen only once. Input material: PBMCs or T cells enriched from blood (not recorded which). Receptor source: a woman in her fifties or sixties who had recovered from COVID-19.

The rearrangement uses TRBV4-3 and TRBJ1-2; 11 bases map to TRBD1. V shed 1 base and J 8 bases; nucleotides not matched to a gene: 12. This CDR3 spans 17 amino acids. Germline CDR1 LGHNA, CDR2 YSLEER. The CDR3 spells CASSQVSWDRGKEGYTF. The DNA for the CDR3 is TGCGCCAGCAGCCAAGTTAGTTGGGACAGGGGGAAAGAAGGCTACACCTTC.

A word on this clone: One end of the junction varies from germline; a read error may be responsible. The chain joins TRBV7-2 to TRBJ2-3; 10 bases map to TRBD2. The CDR3 loop spans 14 amino acids. CDR1 is SGHTA, CDR2 FQGNSA, per germline. CDR3 in DNA: TGTGCCAGCAGCCTAGCGGGAGTGCCAGATACGCAGTATTTT. This sequence encodes CASSLAGVPDTQYF. Full variable domain (missing parts from reference TRBV7-2 and TRBJ2-3): GAGVSQSPSNKVTEKGKDVELRCDPISGHTALYWYRQSLGQGLEFLIYFQGNSAPDKSGLPSDRFSAERTGGSVSTLTIQRTQQEDSAVYLCASSLAGVPDTQYFGPGTRLTVL.

This chain connects TRBV3-1 (or the pseudogene TRBV3-2) to TRBJ1-5; possible D gene TRBD1, 6 bases. CDR1 is LGHDT, CDR2 YNNKEL, per germline (reference sequence). This CDR3 comprises 15 residues. V was pared by 4 bases and J by 3 bases, with 13 bases between. In DNA form, the CDR3 reads TGTGCCAGCAGCCCCCTCGGGGGGGCCAATCAGCCCCAGCATTTT. Translating gives CASSPLGGANQPQHF.

In its sample, this clone was seen a few times. The rearrangement uses TRBV6-6 and TRBJ1-5; 10 bases are a match to TRBD1. Germline loops: CDR1 MNHNY, CDR2 SVGAGI (reference sequence). Trimming cost V 5 bases and J 6 bases; bases outside gene matches: 16. The length of the CDR3 is 18 residues. CDR3 protein: CASSPRPGQGRSIQPQHF. CDR3 DNA sequence: TGTGCCAGCAGTCCCCGCCCGGGACAGGGGAGATCAATTCAGCCCCAGCATTTT.

The V call is TRBV6-6, the J call TRBJ2-7; possibly TRBD2 for D (5 bases). Germline V gene data show CDR1 as MNHNY and CDR2 as SVGAGI (reference sequence). The CDR3 has 15 residues. The ends were cut back, 7 bases at V and 2 bases at J, with 18 bases in the middle. The CDR3 DNA reads as TGTGCCAGCAAGCCGCTCCTCGGGGAAGCCTACGAGCAGTACTTC. It specifies CASKPLLGEAYEQYF.

This chain joins TRBV19 and TRBJ1-6; 9 nucleotides match TRBD1. Germline V lookup: CDR1 LNHDA, CDR2 SQIVND (reference sequence). This CDR3 has 15 amino acids. The V and J ends lost 5 bases and 8 bases, in that order; junction bases with no gene match: 7. DNA of the CDR3: TGTGCCAGTAGTCCCGATGACAGGGGGGATTCACCCCTCCACTTT. Translation gives CASSPDDRGDSPLHF.

This clone appeared a few times. This chain joins TRBV19 and TRBJ2-5; D gene unclear. V was clipped by 6 bases and J by 1 base, with 6 bases between them. CDR1 and CDR2 (germline): LNHDA, SQIVND (reference sequence). There are 12 residues in the CDR3. The CDR3 loop reads CASSGFQETQYF. CDR3 coding DNA: TGTGCCAGTAGCGGGTTCCAAGAGACCCAGTACTTC.

The V gene is TRBV2, the J gene TRBJ2-1, with D possibly TRBD2 on 6 matching bases. Germline V gene sequence: CDR1 SNHLY, CDR2 FYNNEI. This CDR3 region has 15 residues. Trimming pared 2 bases from V and 5 bases from J, leaving 13 bases between. The CDR3 is CASSELELAHNEQFF. CDR3 nucleotides: TGTGCCAGCAGTGAATTGGAACTAGCCCACAATGAGCAGTTCTTC.

This rearrangement joins TRBV28 to TRBJ1-2; 8 bases fit TRBD1. CDR1 is MDHEN and CDR2 is SYDVKM in the germline V gene. This CDR3 contains 15 residues. The ends lost 5 bases at V and 5 bases at J; junction bases unmatched: 10. CDR3 in amino acids: CASSPLDRDGYGYTF. CDR3 DNA sequence: TGTGCCAGCAGTCCCTTGGACAGGGACGGTTATGGCTACACCTTC.

This chain links TRBV7-2 with TRBJ2-7, with 7 bases fitting TRBD2. CDR3 size: 13 residues. V lost 7 bases to trimming and J lost 7 bases; unmatched junction nucleotides: 10. Per germline, CDR1 SGHTA and CDR2 FQGNSA. CDR3 loop: CASTSPGGREQYF. As DNA, the CDR3 is TGTGCCAGCACCTCACCGGGAGGAAGGGAGCAGTACTTC. Looking up the rest from reference TRBV7-2 and TRBJ2-7 gives the full variable domain: GAGVSQSPSNKVTEKGKDVELRCDPISGHTALYWYRQSLGQGLEFLIYFQGNSAPDKSGLPSDRFSAERTGGSVSTLTIQRTQQEDSAVYLCASTSPGGREQYFGPGTRLTVT.

This sequence joins TRBV10-1 and TRBJ1-5, with D perhaps matching TRBD1 (5 bases). From germline, CDR1 is WNHNN and CDR2 SYGVQD (reference sequence). The V end lost 9 bases, the J end lost 2 bases, and 26 bases lay between the germline ends. The length of the CDR3 is 18 residues. CDR3 sequence (DNA): TGCGCCAGTCATCCCCGGCGGAGGGACGAAAGGGGCAATCAGCCCCAGCATTTT. It yields the protein CASHPRRRDERGNQPQHF.

The V call is TRBV19, the J call TRBJ2-2, with a possible D match to TRBD1 (6 bases). This CDR3 has 19 amino acids. V lost 6 bases, J lost 0 bases, and 23 bases lay in between. Germline CDR1 reads LNHDA; CDR2 reads SQIVND (reference sequence). The CDR3 loop is CASRSQGTVAISNTGELFF. The CDR3 DNA is TGTGCCAGTAGATCGCAGGGGACGGTGGCAATTTCGAACACCGGGGAGCTGTTTTTT.

The chain employs TRBV4-3 and TRBJ2-7, with 9 bases aligning to TRBD2. The CDR3 has 17 residues. The germline gives CDR1 LGHNA, CDR2 YSLEER. J gave up 7 bases and V 1 base, and 14 bases lay outside the gene matches. CDR3 residues: CASSQGIDGTSRGEQYF. CDR3 nucleotide sequence: TGCGCCAGCAGCCAAGGAATCGACGGGACTAGCCGAGGGGAGCAGTACTTC.

V and J are TRBV18 and TRBJ2-1; 14 bases fit TRBD2. CDR3 length: 15 residues. CDR1 KGHSH and CDR2 LQKENI come from the germline V gene. V trimming: 6 bases; J trimming: 8 bases; junction bases outside the gene matches: 6. CDR3 DNA sequence: TGTGCCAGCTCGGAGGGACTAGCGGGAGACGATGAGCAGTTCTTC. The encoded protein is CASSEGLAGDDEQFF.

The chain links TRBV6-2 or TRBV6-3 to TRBJ2-4; 14 bases match TRBD2. V gave up 5 bases and J gave up 6 bases; unmatched junction bases: 3. This CDR3 is 15 amino acids long. Germline V gene sequence: CDR1 MNHEY, CDR2 SVGEGT. The CDR3 DNA follows: TGTGCCAGCAGTCAAGGACTAGCGGGGGGAAACATTCAGTACTTC. It specifies CASSQGLAGGNIQYF.

The chain combines TRBV9 with TRBJ1-3, with a possible D match to TRBD1 (6 bases). Trimming pared 0 bases from V and 1 base from J, leaving 8 bases between. Germline assignment: CDR1 SGDLS and CDR2 YYNGEE. The length of the CDR3 is 15 residues. As DNA, the CDR3 is TGTGCCAGCAGCGTAGACAGGGTGTCTGGAAACACCATATATTTT. Residues: CASSVDRVSGNTIYF.

The chain carries TRBV6-5 and TRBJ1-3, with 9 bases matching TRBD1. Trimming cost V 2 bases and J 1 base; bases outside gene matches: 3. This CDR3 has 16 residues. Germline CDR1 and CDR2: MNHEY and SVGAGI. In DNA form, the CDR3 reads TGTGCCAGCAGTTACATGGACAGGGGTTCTGGAAACACCATATATTTT. It specifies CASSYMDRGSGNTIYF.

This clone was counted once. The CDR3 DNA reads as TGTGCCAGCAGCTGGAACGACGGGGTACAGGGGCCGGGGGGAAACACCATATATTTT. Translating it yields CASSWNDGVQGPGGNTIYF. The chain uses TRBV5-5 and TRBJ1-3, with 7 bases fitting TRBD1. The germline V gene encodes CDR1 SGHKS and CDR2 YYEKEE (reference sequence). V lost 3 bases to trimming and J lost 4 bases; unmatched junction nucleotides: 19. The CDR3 has 19 amino acids.

This clone appeared a single time. The chain has TRBV7-8 and TRBJ2-7; D may be TRBD2 (6 bases). The germline gives CDR1 SGHVS, CDR2 FQNEAQ. The CDR3 runs 15 residues. Trimming left V 5 bases short and J 3 bases short, with 17 bases between. The chain's CDR3 is CASSRGTGDYYEQYF. The DNA of the CDR3 is TGTGCCAGCAGCCGTGGGACGGGGGATTACTACGAGCAGTACTTC.

V gene TRBV27 combines with J gene TRBJ2-1, with 7 bases that match TRBD2. Germline lookup yields CDR1 MNHEY and CDR2 SMNVEV (reference sequence). Trimming cost V 3 bases and J 0 bases; bases outside gene matches: 8. CDR3 length: 17 residues. The CDR3 region has the DNA TGTGCCAGCAGTTTCCAATGGCGGGAGCTCTCCTACAATGAGCAGTTCTTC. Translating gives CASSFQWRELSYNEQFF.

V and J are TRBV6-5 and TRBJ1-1; perhaps TRBD1 as D (6 bases). The CDR3 spans 14 residues. CDR1 is MNHEY, CDR2 SVGAGI, per germline. V lost 4 bases and J 1 base, leaving 10 bases between the germline ends. The CDR3 loop is CASSSQGWNTEAFF. The CDR3 DNA sequence: TGTGCCAGCAGTTCACAGGGCTGGAACACTGAAGCTTTCTTT.

CDR3 nucleotides: TGCGCCAGCAGTCAGCGAGGACAGACTTACGAGCAGTACTTC. The encoded protein is CASSQRGQTYEQYF. The chain couples TRBV23-1 to TRBJ2-7; D may be TRBD1 (6 bases). TRBV23-1 is an ORF, and what it does is uncertain. V shed 3 bases and J shed 4 bases, with 13 bases lying between them. The CDR3 has 14 residues.

This rearrangement joins TRBV7-7 to TRBJ2-5; 10 positions agree with TRBD2. The CDR3 loop spans 15 amino acids. The germline V gene has CDR1 SSHAT and CDR2 FNYEAQ (reference sequence). The CDR3 is CAIGASGGLKETQYF. The CDR3, as DNA: TGTGCGATAGGGGCTAGCGGGGGACTTAAAGAGACCCAGTACTTC.

The chain links TRBV28 to TRBJ1-2; maybe TRBD1 (5 bases). Germline CDR1 and CDR2: MDHEN and SYDVKM. The ends were cut back, 4 bases at V and 8 bases at J, with 11 bases in the middle. The CDR3 runs 12 residues. CDR3 nucleotides: TGTGCCAGCAGTTCCAGGGTATTCGGCTACACCTTC. Residues: CASSSRVFGYTF.

The V call is TRBV7-2, the J call TRBJ2-2; D gene ambiguous. V lost 2 bases to trimming and J lost 1 base, with 8 bases between them. The length of the CDR3 is 15 residues. Germline V CDR1 and CDR2: SGHTA, FQGNSA. The CDR3 region is CASSLQVKNTGELFF. In DNA form, the CDR3 reads TGTGCCAGCAGCTTACAGGTGAAGAACACCGGGGAGCTGTTTTTT.

The chain employs TRBV19 and TRBJ1-6, with TRBD1 identical over 8 bases. V lost 6 bases, J lost 10 bases, and 5 bases stayed unmatched. The CDR3 has 13 amino acids. CDR1 and CDR2 from the germline V gene are LNHDA and SQIVND (reference sequence). The CDR3 region has the DNA TGTGCCAGTAGACGGACAGGGCTCTCACCCCTCCACTTT. This codes for CASRRTGLSPLHF.

J is TRBJ2-1 and V is TRBV24-1; 7 bases match TRBD2. The CDR3 totals 16 residues. Germline lookup yields CDR1 KGHDR and CDR2 SFDVKD. Trimming took 3 bases from V and 9 from J; bases not matched to a gene: 13. The CDR3 spells CATSDASGGVSGEQFF. CDR3 bases: TGTGCCACCAGTGATGCTAGCGGAGGGGTTTCTGGTGAGCAGTTCTTC.

The chain employs TRBV4-3 and TRBJ2-1; 13 nucleotides agree with TRBD2. The J segment lost 9 bases and the V segment lost 0 bases, leaving 2 bases of the junction unmatched. The CDR3 loop spans 15 amino acids. From germline, CDR1 is LGHNA and CDR2 YSLEER. The CDR3 coding sequence is TGCGCCAGCAGCCAAGAAGGACTAGCGGGAGCTGAGCAGTTCTTC. Protein sequence: CASSQEGLAGAEQFF.